This T cell receptor beta chain was retrieved from a study of blood T cell repertoires in COVID-19. Study-wide context: Researchers got acute and convalescent COVID-19 samples from the United States, Italy and Spain.

Assay: immunoSEQ multiplex PCR; the TCRdb copy retains only in-frame clones and omits some. The data contain about 320,000 clones, more than 90% of them singletons. Per germline, CDR1 KGHSH and CDR2 LQKENI. Losses at the gene ends were 2 bases for V and 7 bases for J; bases not matched to a gene: 5. The length of the CDR3 is 16 residues. Sequencing was performed on PBMCs or T cells enriched from blood (not recorded which). This receptor was obtained from a woman aged 25-40 years who had been exposed to COVID-19. The chain couples TRBV18 to TRBJ1-6; 10 bases line up with TRBD1. The CDR3 loop is CASSPTDRGLNSPLHF. The CDR3 DNA reads TGTGCCAGCTCACCAACGGACAGGGGGTTAAATTCACCCCTCCACTTT.